This passage covers 15 T cell receptor beta chains from one sample sequenced in a study of cytomegalovirus exposure and HLA in healthy donors. Use of 60 Vbeta and 13 Jbeta primers characterized the PCR. Sequenced by immunoSEQ multiplex PCR; TCRdb stores in-frame clones only, minus some. Of under 250,000 clones listed, under 85% were seen once; the top ten hold roughly 1.6%. Sample: PBMCs. These receptors were obtained from a man aged 50 or older in good health and CMV-seronegative.

The chain joins TRBV12-5 to TRBJ2-1; 7 nucleotides match TRBD2. The length of the CDR3 is 16 residues. CDR1 and CDR2 (germline): LGHNT, FRNRAP. Trimming took 5 bases from V and 0 from J; bases not matched to a gene: 7. CDR3 protein: CASGPGLPSSYNEQFF. The CDR3 DNA reads TGTGCTAGTGGTCCGGGACTACCTAGCTCCTACAATGAGCAGTTCTTC.

The chain is built from TRBV5-8 and TRBJ2-1; TRBD1 aligns across 8 bases. CDR1 is SGHTS and CDR2 is YDEGEE in the germline V gene. The CDR3 has 16 amino acids. V was pared by 0 bases and J by 8 bases, with 10 bases of the junction left unmatched. The CDR3 here is CASSLGLRGTGDEQFF. The CDR3 nucleotides read TGTGCCAGCAGCTTGGGGCTTCGTGGGACAGGAGATGAGCAGTTCTTC.

This clone was seen only once. The genes are TRBV15 and TRBJ2-1; 8 nucleotides line up with TRBD1. V shed 8 bases and J 5 bases; nucleotides not matched to a gene: 17. The CDR3 runs to 17 residues. The germline CDR1 and CDR2 sequences are LNHNV and YYDKDF (reference sequence). The CDR3, as DNA: TGTGCCACCGACCAGGGGGCTATGGCTATCGGTGACAATGAGCAGTTCTTC. This gives the protein CATDQGAMAIGDNEQFF.

V usage is TRBV7-6 and J usage is TRBJ1-1; 9 bases line up with TRBD1. V lost 5 bases and J lost 4; bases outside the gene matches: 8. CDR3 length equals 15 residues. CDR1 is SGHVS and CDR2 is FNYEAQ in the germline V gene. The CDR3 here is CASSIGTGRGTEAFF. In nucleotides, the CDR3 is TGTGCCAGCAGCATCGGGACAGGGAGGGGCACTGAAGCTTTCTTT. Full variable domain (rest looked up from reference TRBV7-6 and TRBJ1-1): GAGVSQSPRYKVTKRGQDVALRCDPISGHVSLYWYRQALGQGPEFLTYFNYEAQQDKSGLPNDRFSAERPEGSISTLTIQRTEQRDSAMYRCASSIGTGRGTEAFFGQGTRLTVV.

The chain uses TRBV19 and TRBJ2-1; D might be TRBD2 (6 bases). The ends were cut back, 5 bases at V and 3 bases at J, with 17 bases in the middle. Germline CDR1 is LNHDA and CDR2 is SQIVND (reference sequence). There are 16 residues in the CDR3. In DNA form, the CDR3 reads TGTGCCAGTAGTCCTGGGACCCGGGGGTTCTACAATGAGCAGTTCTTC. Translation: CASSPGTRGFYNEQFF.

The genes are TRBV14 and TRBJ2-7; 11 nucleotides match TRBD2. In germline, CDR1 is SGHDN, CDR2 FVKESK. V was pared by 0 bases and J by 0 bases, with 10 bases of the junction left unmatched. This CDR3 region has 19 residues. Here the CDR3 reads CASSQDHELLAGVSYEQYF. Written as DNA, the CDR3 is TGTGCCAGCAGCCAAGATCATGAGTTACTAGCGGGAGTCTCCTACGAGCAGTACTTC.

The chain carries TRBV5-8 and TRBJ1-2; possible D gene TRBD1, 6 bases. Germline V gene data show CDR1 as SGHTS and CDR2 as YDEGEE. The V end was cut by 4 bases, the J end by 8 bases, with 12 bases between. The CDR3 is made up of 12 amino acids. The CDR3 protein is CASSPTRGGYTF. In DNA form, the CDR3 reads TGTGCCAGCAGCCCGACCAGGGGAGGCTACACCTTC.

This chain links TRBV6-5 with TRBJ2-5, with 10 positions matching TRBD2. Looked up from germline, CDR1 is MNHEY and CDR2 is SVGAGI. This CDR3 contains 15 residues. The V and J ends lost 7 bases and 2 bases, in that order; junction bases with no gene match: 7. CDR3 in DNA: TGTGCCAGCAACAGAGCGGGAGGGTTACAAGAGACCCAGTACTTC. It yields the protein CASNRAGGLQETQYF.

This CDR3 reads CAIRDRGNEKLFF. The CDR3 DNA follows: TGTGCCATCCGAGACAGGGGTAATGAAAAACTGTTTTTT. This chain joins TRBV28 and TRBJ1-4; 8 nucleotides agree with TRBD1. The V gene's germline CDR1 is MDHEN and CDR2 SYDVKM. V was pared by 10 bases and J by 4 bases, with 5 bases of the junction left unmatched. CDR3 length: 13 amino acids. The full variable domain, in which reference TRBV28 and TRBJ1-4 provide the parts outside the CDR3, is DVKVTQSSRYLVKRTGEKVFLECVQDMDHENMFWYRQDPGLGLRLIYFSYDVKMKEKGDIPEGYSVSREKKERFSLILESASTNQTSMYLCAIRDRGNEKLFFGSGTQLSVL.

CDR3 sequence reads: CASSYSTSGRARSEFF. The CDR3 coding sequence is TGTGCCAGCAGTTACTCGACTAGCGGGAGGGCCCGGAGCGAGTTCTTC. The rearrangement joins TRBV6-6 to TRBJ2-1; 14 positions agree with TRBD2. V gave up 0 bases and J gave up 14 bases; unmatched junction bases: 9. CDR1 and CDR2 from the germline V gene are MNHNY and SVGAGI (reference sequence). The CDR3 consists of 16 residues.

This rearrangement joins TRBV28 to TRBJ1-5; weak D call: TRBD1 (6 bases). The CDR3 runs 14 residues. Germline CDR1 is MDHEN and CDR2 is SYDVKM. Trimming pared 8 bases from V and 6 bases from J, leaving 17 bases between. CDR3 DNA: TGTGCCAGCTCTTACAGGGTGAGGTTTCAGCCCCAGCATTTT. This codes for CASSYRVRFQPQHF.

The rearrangement joins TRBV6-5 to TRBJ2-2; no definite D call. The CDR3 sequence is 16 residues long. Trimming removed 0 bases at V and 3 bases at J, with 11 bases between. Per germline, CDR1 MNHEY and CDR2 SVGAGI. The CDR3 coding sequence is TGTGCCAGCAGTTACTCAGTACGACTTTACACCGGGGAGCTGTTTTTT. Residues: CASSYSVRLYTGELFF.

This chain joins TRBV11-2 and TRBJ2-7, with 11 bases that match TRBD2. V trimming: 3 bases; J trimming: 2 bases; junction bases outside the gene matches: 15. The CDR3 covers 19 residues. Germline CDR1 reads SGHAT; CDR2 reads FQNNGV. The CDR3 loop is CASSLRSIFPGLAAYEQYF. DNA of the CDR3: TGTGCCAGCAGCTTGCGATCGATATTCCCGGGACTAGCGGCCTACGAGCAGTACTTC.

The chain has TRBV28 and TRBJ2-7, with TRBD2 identical over 9 bases. V trimming: 2 bases; J trimming: 5 bases; junction bases outside the gene matches: 7. The length of the CDR3 is 15 residues. Germline loops: CDR1 MDHEN, CDR2 SYDVKM. The CDR3 sequence is CASSLASGTSHEQYF. In nucleotides, the CDR3 is TGTGCCAGCAGTTTAGCTAGCGGGACTTCCCACGAGCAGTACTTC.

V and J are TRBV7-9 and TRBJ2-1, with D unclear. With 5 bases removed from V and 16 bases from J, the gap between germline ends came to 6 bases. In germline, CDR1 is SEHNR, CDR2 FQNEAQ (reference sequence). The CDR3 sequence is 8 residues long. The CDR3 DNA is TGTGCCAGCAGCCCCCATTTCTTC. It encodes CASSPHFF.